This TCR beta chain was recovered during a study of T cells in localized non-small cell lung cancer. Findings and limits, study-wide: The study detected a median roughly 57 of the top 100 tumor clones in adjacent lung. Uninvolved adjacent lung showed higher T cell clonality than tumor. Only one tumor region was sequenced, so heterogeneity remains possible. Prolonged overall survival went with higher T cell density in the blood.

The CDR3 is made up of 12 amino acids. Germline assignment: CDR1 SEHNR and CDR2 FQNEAQ (reference sequence). The V and J ends lost 3 bases and 8 bases respectively, with 5 bases between them. Sequenced by immunoSEQ multiplex PCR; TCRdb stores in-frame clones only, minus some. The sample records 20,000 to 25,000 clones, about 88% being singletons. With respect to this clone: No antigen is known for it.

The source is a male donor aged 60 or over with stage I squamous cell lung carcinoma. This rearrangement joins TRBV7-9 to TRBJ1-6; no reliable D call. Source: peripheral blood, taken before any cancer treatment. DNA for the CDR3: TGTGCCAGCAGCTTCGCCGATTCACCCCTCCACTTT. It encodes CASSFADSPLHF.